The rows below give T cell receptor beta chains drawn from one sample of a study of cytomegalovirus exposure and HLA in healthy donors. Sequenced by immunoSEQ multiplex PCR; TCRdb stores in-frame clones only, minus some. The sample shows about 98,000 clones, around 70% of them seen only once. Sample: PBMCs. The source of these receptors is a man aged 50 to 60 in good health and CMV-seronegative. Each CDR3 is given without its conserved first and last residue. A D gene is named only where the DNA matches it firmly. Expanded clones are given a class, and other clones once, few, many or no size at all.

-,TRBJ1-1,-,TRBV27,ASAHPGQNTEAF
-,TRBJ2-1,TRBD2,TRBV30,AWSVLAGRTGNEQF
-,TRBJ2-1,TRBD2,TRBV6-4,ASSLGTSGRANEQF
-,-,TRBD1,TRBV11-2,ASSLGQGVYEQY
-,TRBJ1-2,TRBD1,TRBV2,ASSESGGANYGYT
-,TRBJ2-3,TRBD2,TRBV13,ASSLQTSGTTDTQY
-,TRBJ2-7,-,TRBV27,ASSLNFGYDEQY
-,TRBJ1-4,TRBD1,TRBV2,ASTRRTGGEKLF
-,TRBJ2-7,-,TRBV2,ASRQGYYEQY
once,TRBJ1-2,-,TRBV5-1,ASSLEYGGPGGYT
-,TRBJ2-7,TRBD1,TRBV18,ASSPGTGTYEQY
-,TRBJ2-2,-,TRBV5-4,ASSFNGGPNTGELF
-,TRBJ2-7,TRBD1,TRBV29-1,SVGDRVTYEQY
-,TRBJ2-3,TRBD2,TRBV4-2,ASSRGTSGVLDTQY
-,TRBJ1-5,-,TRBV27,ASSVDRNQPQH
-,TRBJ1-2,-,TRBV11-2,ASSPHPGDNYGYT
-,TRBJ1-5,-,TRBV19,ASSFGQGRNQPQH
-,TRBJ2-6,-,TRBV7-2,ASSFRAHSGANVLT
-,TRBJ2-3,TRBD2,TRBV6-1,ASSESGSTPGTDTQY
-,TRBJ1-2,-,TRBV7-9,ASSTSGTANYGYT
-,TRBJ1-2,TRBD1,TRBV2,ASSEAQKGQGRGYT
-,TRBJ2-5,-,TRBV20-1,SGVLGETQY
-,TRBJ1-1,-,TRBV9,ASSVAPKTEAF
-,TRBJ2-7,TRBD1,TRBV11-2,ASSPRTGWDEQY
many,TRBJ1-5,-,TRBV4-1,ASSQVGREGNQPQH
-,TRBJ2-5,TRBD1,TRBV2,ASRGGQGFQETQY
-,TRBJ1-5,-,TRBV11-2,ASSLDINVGQPQH
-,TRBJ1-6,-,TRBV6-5,ASSRGSRPPLH
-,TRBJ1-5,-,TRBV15,ATSRDLGRNQPQH